This record covers a single TCR beta chain. This sample is drawn from a study of blood T cells in healthy people across ages. Study details: About one barcoded beta molecule per two T cells was captured by template switching.

Primers used in a second PCR of roughly 6 to 12 cycles were a sample-barcoded 5' primer and a J-beta primer mix. Every cDNA molecule carried a tag from a template-switch adaptor bearing 12 random nucleotides. TCRdb ran MiXCR on the 5' RACE reads and lists one entry per CDR3 protein. The table includes more than 1,400,000 distinct CDR3 sequences, 40% to 50% detected once. Germline lookup yields CDR1 SGDLS and CDR2 YYNGEE. V lost 0 bases to trimming and J lost 4 bases, with 8 bases between them. This CDR3 comprises 14 residues. Healthy Caucasians from Russia aged about 6 to 95 served as donors. Extraction of total RNA produced a minimum of 5 micrograms from each sample.

Sequencing input: blood. The genes are TRBV9 and TRBJ1-3, with D hard to call. This TCR was sampled from a young woman in good health. In DNA, the CDR3 is TGTGCCAGCAGCGTAGCCGGGAACGGAAACACCATATATTTT. Protein product: CASSVAGNGNTIYF.